A selection of T cell receptor beta chains follows, all from one sample in a study of T cells in Graves' hyperthyroidism and ophthalmopathy. Each CDR3 protein is one row after TCRdb ran MiXCR on the multiplex PCR reads. Of some 530,000 distinct CDR3 sequences in the sample, around a fifth were seen once. Sequencing was done on a sample of blood. Receptor source: a woman in her seventies with Graves' ophthalmopathy. Both conserved end residues are part of each CDR3. A D gene is named only where the DNA matches it firmly. Part of the rows lack a size; the others show once, few, many or a class for expanded clones.

cdr3_aa,cdr3_nt,v_call,j_call,d_call,clone_size
CASSLGRLAGRPTDTQYF,TGTGCCAGCAGCTTAGGAAGACTAGCGGGGAGACCCACAGATACGCAGTATTTT,TRBV11-2,TRBJ2-3,TRBD2,NA
CASTTGGGTGELFF,TGTGCCAGTACCACCGGCGGGGGCACCGGGGAGCTGTTTTTT,TRBV19,TRBJ2-2,TRBD2,few
CASSLSGTYIYTF,TGTGCCAGCAGCTTGTCCGGGACCTATATCTACACCTTC,TRBV5-6,TRBJ1-2,NA,few
CASLEYNYGYTF,TGTGCCAGCCTAGAGTATAACTATGGCTACACCTTC,TRBV19,TRBJ1-2,NA,few
CASRTWTGDNNEQFF,TGCGCCAGCAGGACCTGGACAGGGGACAACAATGAGCAGTTCTTC,TRBV5-1,TRBJ2-1,TRBD1,few
CATSDPVTTGELFF,TGTGCCACCAGTGACCCGGTAACTACCGGGGAGCTGTTTTTT,TRBV24-1,TRBJ2-2,NA,NA
CASSPRSNTEAFF,TGTGCCAGCAGCCCAAGATCGAACACTGAAGCTTTCTTT,TRBV6-2/TRBV6-3,TRBJ1-1,NA,many
CASSYGGQGNYGYTF,TGTGCCAGCAGTTACGGAGGACAGGGAAACTATGGCTACACCTTC,TRBV6-2/TRBV6-3,TRBJ1-2,TRBD1,few
CASSLLSIETQYF,TGTGCCAGCAGCTTATTGAGCATAGAGACCCAGTACTTC,TRBV7-8,TRBJ2-5,NA,few
CASSQLLGETQYF,TGTGCCAGCAGCCAACTGCTAGGGGAGACCCAGTACTTC,TRBV3-1,TRBJ2-5,NA,many
CASSGLAGTFLNEQFF,TGTGCCAGCAGCGGGCTAGCGGGAACCTTTCTCAATGAGCAGTTCTTC,TRBV14,TRBJ2-1,TRBD2,NA
CASSLDRGNSPLHF,TGTGCCAGCAGCCTAGACCGTGGGAATTCACCCCTCCACTTT,TRBV12-3/TRBV12-4,TRBJ1-6,NA,many
CASSELPDGGPAKNIQYF,TGTGCCAGCAGTGAATTGCCGGACGGGGGGCCAGCCAAAAACATTCAGTACTTC,TRBV2,TRBJ2-4,NA,many
CASIRDSHTGELFF,TGTGCCAGCATTCGGGACTCCCACACCGGGGAGCTGTTTTTT,TRBV6-1,TRBJ2-2,NA,NA
CASSQEWLAGDRDGELFF,TGCGCCAGCAGCCAAGAATGGTTAGCGGGAGATCGGGACGGGGAGCTGTTTTTT,TRBV4-3,TRBJ2-2,TRBD2,NA
CASSRQRNNEQFF,TGTGCCAGTAGTCGTCAGAGGAACAATGAGCAGTTCTTC,TRBV19,TRBJ2-1,NA,few
CASSLNIVGVGNTIYF,TGCGCCAGCAGCTTGAATATAGTGGGAGTTGGAAACACCATATATTTT,TRBV5-1,TRBJ1-3,NA,NA
CASSLSAGTGNYTF,TGTGCCAGTAGCCTCTCCGCCGGGACAGGGAACTACACCTTC,TRBV19,TRBJ1-2,TRBD1,many
CASSRRQGREGQFF,TGTGCCAGCAGCCGACGACAGGGCCGAGAGGGGCAGTTCTTC,TRBV7-3,TRBJ2-1,TRBD1,NA
CASSSRDRMYGYTF,TGTGCCAGCAGTTCAAGGGACAGGATGTATGGCTACACCTTC,TRBV27,TRBJ1-2,TRBD1,NA
CASSLGTETSPLHF,TGTGCCAGCAGCTTAGGGACAGAGACTTCACCCCTCCACTTT,TRBV7-2,TRBJ1-6,NA,NA
CASSYSGTGRSGANVLTF,TGTGCCAGCAGTTACTCCGGGACAGGTCGCTCTGGGGCCAACGTCCTGACTTTC,TRBV6-2/TRBV6-3,TRBJ2-6,TRBD1,many
CASSLWTSGRTNEQFF,TGTGCCAGCAGTTTGTGGACTAGCGGGAGAACGAATGAGCAGTTCTTC,TRBV12-3/TRBV12-4,TRBJ2-1,TRBD2,NA
CASSVPRVLNRVEAKNIQYF,TGTGCCAGCAGCGTCCCCCGGGTCCTAAACAGGGTTGAAGCCAAAAACATTCAGTACTTC,TRBV9,TRBJ2-4,NA,NA
CASIPAGPSYEQYF,TGTGCCAGCATCCCAGCGGGCCCCTCCTACGAGCAGTACTTC,TRBV7-8,TRBJ2-7,NA,few
CASSLDGGWYEQYF,TGTGCCAGCAGCTTAGACGGCGGCTGGTACGAGCAGTACTTC,TRBV7-9,TRBJ2-7,NA,few
CASSFQTYSNQPQHF,TGTGCCAGCAGTTTTCAGACTTATAGCAATCAGCCCCAGCATTTT,TRBV12-3/TRBV12-4,TRBJ1-5,NA,few
CASSHRTGDEQYF,TGTGCCAGCAGCCACCGGACAGGGGACGAGCAGTACTTC,TRBV16,TRBJ2-7,TRBD1,NA
CASSFPGGAYNEQFF,TGTGCCAGCAGTTTTCCCGGCGGTGCCTACAATGAGCAGTTCTTC,TRBV27,TRBJ2-1,NA,many
CASSEVGPSYEQYF,TGTGCCAGCAGTGAAGTAGGACCCTCCTACGAGCAGTACTTC,TRBV6-1,TRBJ2-7,NA,once
CASSLSALLNYGYTF,TGTGCCAGCAGTTTATCGGCCCTCCTTAACTATGGCTACACCTTC,TRBV12-3/TRBV12-4,TRBJ1-2,NA,many
CASSLGGLGTGELFF,TGTGCCAGCAGTTTAGGGGGTTTAGGCACCGGGGAGCTGTTTTTT,TRBV12-3/TRBV12-4,TRBJ2-2,NA,few
CAYAGNPGETQYF,TGTGCTTACGCGGGGAATCCCGGGGAGACCCAGTACTTC,TRBV30,TRBJ2-5,NA,NA
CASTAEYSPLHF,TGTGCCAGCACAGCGGAGTATTCACCCCTCCACTTT,TRBV2,TRBJ1-6,NA,many
CASSWSGSFYEQYF,TGTGCCAGCAGTTGGAGCGGGAGCTTCTACGAGCAGTACTTC,TRBV12-3/TRBV12-4,TRBJ2-7,TRBD2,many
CASKPAVRNTEAFF,TGTGCCAGCAAACCGGCAGTCAGAAACACTGAAGCTTTCTTT,TRBV2,TRBJ1-1,NA,many
CASSVTGRGGYTF,TGTGCCAGCAGTGTGACAGGGCGAGGCGGCTACACCTTC,TRBV2,TRBJ1-2,TRBD1,many
CASTLLRGTGANTEAFF,TGTGCCAGTACCCTATTGCGCGGGACAGGGGCGAACACTGAAGCTTTCTTT,TRBV19,TRBJ1-1,TRBD1,few
CSASPLEREAPYEQYF,TGCAGTGCTAGCCCCTTGGAGCGGGAGGCACCCTACGAGCAGTACTTC,TRBV20-1,TRBJ2-7,TRBD2,once
CASSLGALNQPQHF,TGTGCCAGCAGCTTAGGTGCGCTGAATCAGCCCCAGCATTTT,TRBV11-2,TRBJ1-5,NA,NA
CASSLQGSEEQYF,TGCGCCAGCAGCTTACAGGGTTCTGAGGAGCAGTACTTC,TRBV5-1,TRBJ2-7,NA,NA
CACRVARANTGELFF,TGTGCCTGCAGGGTTGCGCGAGCGAACACCGGGGAGCTGTTTTTT,TRBV28,TRBJ2-2,NA,NA
CAISGATGLTEAFF,TGTGCCATCAGTGGGGCTACAGGTTTAACTGAAGCTTTCTTT,TRBV10-3,TRBJ1-1,NA,NA
CASSLWSPADTQYF,TGTGCCAGCAGTTTATGGTCCCCCGCAGATACGCAGTATTTT,TRBV27,TRBJ2-3,NA,many
CASSLRTGQDRTEAFF,TGCGCCAGCAGCTTGAGAACGGGACAGGACCGCACTGAAGCTTTCTTT,TRBV5-1,TRBJ1-1,TRBD1,few
CASSRAGGRETQYF,TGTGCCAGCAGCCGCGCGGGGGGCCGCGAGACCCAGTACTTC,TRBV12-3/TRBV12-4,TRBJ2-5,TRBD2,NA
CAWGGRTSYNEQFF,TGTGCCTGGGGGGGCAGGACCTCCTACAATGAGCAGTTCTTC,TRBV30,TRBJ2-1,NA,NA